The rows below give T cell receptor beta chains drawn from one sample of a study of vaccination and CD4 T cells after COVID-19. One entry per CDR3 protein, called by TCRdb with MiXCR from the PCR reads. In the table there are around 20,000 distinct CDR3 sequences, roughly 70% of which are singletons. Their target antigens are unknown. Sequencing was carried out using CD4+ T cells from blood, cultured in vitro. These receptors came from a human donor who had recovered from COVID-19. The CDR3 runs from the conserved cysteine through the conserved F or W. The D gene is left open where the match is weak. Only some rows state a clone size, as once, few, many or a class for expanded clones.

v_gene	d_gene	j_gene	abundance	CDR3aa	CDR3nt
TRBV20-1	NA	TRBJ2-3	NA	CSARYRTSTDTQYF	TGCAGTGCTAGATATAGAACTAGCACAGATACGCAGTATTTT
TRBV6-5	NA	TRBJ2-2	NA	CANSYLAEAGELFF	TGTGCCAACAGTTACTTGGCGGAGGCCGGGGAGCTGTTTTTT
TRBV19	TRBD1	TRBJ1-6	few	CASRDRGTIVSPLHF	TGTGCCAGTAGGGACAGGGGGACTATAGTTTCACCCCTCCACTTT
TRBV27	TRBD2	TRBJ2-1	NA	CASSPGLAGYNEQFF	TGTGCCAGCAGCCCCGGACTAGCGGGGTACAATGAGCAGTTCTTC
TRBV7-9	TRBD1	TRBJ1-1	NA	CASSKPGGANTEAFF	TGTGCCAGCAGCAAGCCAGGGGGCGCCAACACTGAAGCTTTCTTT
TRBV20-1	TRBD1	TRBJ1-2	NA	CSAPDRGGRQAGYTF	TGCAGTGCCCCCGACAGGGGGGGACGGCAGGCTGGCTACACCTTC
TRBV7-6	NA	TRBJ1-1	NA	CASSLQVRGTGTEAFF	TGTGCCAGCAGCTTACAGGTCAGAGGGACGGGCACTGAAGCTTTCTTT
TRBV24-1	NA	TRBJ1-2	NA	CATSDPNLVYGYTF	TGTGCCACCAGTGACCCGAACTTGGTCTATGGCTACACCTTC
TRBV20-1	NA	TRBJ2-1	NA	CSARLTQKIYNEQFF	TGCAGTGCTAGGTTAACCCAAAAGATTTACAATGAGCAGTTCTTC
TRBV28	NA	TRBJ1-2	NA	CAIAGGRGYTF	TGTGCCATCGCGGGGGGCCGTGGCTACACCTTC
TRBV7-8	NA	TRBJ2-2	NA	CASSLATANTGELFF	TGTGCCAGCAGCTTAGCGACAGCGAACACCGGGGAGCTGTTTTTT
TRBV7-9	NA	TRBJ2-1	NA	CASSPGQYSYEQFF	TGTGCCAGCAGCCCAGGACAGTACAGCTATGAGCAGTTCTTC
TRBV24-1	NA	TRBJ1-5	NA	CATSDGGGPSNQPQHF	TGTGCCACCAGTGATGGGGGGGGACCTAGCAATCAGCCCCAGCATTTT
TRBV7-3	NA	TRBJ2-3	few	CASSLGQSTDTQYF	TGTGCCAGCAGCTTAGGGCAGAGCACAGATACGCAGTATTTT
TRBV6-1	TRBD1	TRBJ1-5	medium-sized	CASSRTGNQPQHF	TGTGCCAGCAGTCGGACAGGGAATCAGCCCCAGCATTTT
TRBV7-2	TRBD2	TRBJ2-1	few	CASSLGAGVNEQFF	TGTGCCAGCAGCTTAGGGGCGGGAGTGAATGAGCAGTTCTTC
TRBV6-2/TRBV6-3	NA	TRBJ1-2	NA	CASSYSITGRPTYGYTF	TGTGCCAGCAGTTACTCGATTACGGGCAGGCCTACGTATGGCTACACCTTC
TRBV28	TRBD1	TRBJ2-4	NA	CASGQGAKNILYF	TGTGCCAGCGGGCAGGGGGCCAAAAACATTCTGTACTTC
TRBV7-8	NA	TRBJ1-1	NA	CASSPPRQVNTEAFF	TGTGCCAGCAGCCCCCCAAGGCAGGTGAACACTGAAGCTTTCTTT
TRBV7-2	NA	TRBJ2-6	few	CASSGTGSQLSGANVLTF	TGTGCCAGCAGCGGCACAGGGAGCCAATTATCTGGGGCCAACGTCCTGACTTTC
TRBV28	NA	TRBJ1-5	NA	CASAGTRGNQPQHF	TGTGCCAGCGCCGGGACGAGGGGCAATCAGCCCCAGCATTTT
TRBV6-5	TRBD1	TRBJ1-1	NA	CASSYSAAGGRDTEAFF	TGTGCCAGCAGTTACTCCGCGGCAGGGGGTAGGGACACTGAAGCTTTCTTT
TRBV27	NA	TRBJ2-4	NA	CASSQGGGGQTKNIQYF	TGTGCCAGCAGTCAGGGTGGGGGGGGGCAGACCAAAAACATTCAGTACTTC
TRBV24-1	NA	TRBJ2-3	few	CATSEWGSSTDTQYF	TGTGCCACCAGTGAGTGGGGATCTAGCACAGATACGCAGTATTTT
TRBV30	NA	TRBJ1-1	NA	CAWGPGAFF	TGTGCCTGGGGTCCCGGAGCTTTCTTT
TRBV7-2	TRBD1	TRBJ2-1	NA	CASSFRQGDNNEQFF	TGTGCCAGCAGCTTCCGACAGGGTGACAACAATGAGCAGTTCTTC
TRBV2	TRBD1	TRBJ1-1	NA	CARNRGRGTEAFF	TGTGCCCGCAACAGGGGGCGCGGAACTGAAGCTTTCTTT
TRBV6-4	NA	TRBJ1-2	few	CASSDGRYGYTF	TGTGCCAGCAGTGACGGGCGCTATGGCTACACCTTC